Detailed here is one T cell receptor (beta chain). The antigen is not known. This record comes from a study of T cell responses to AZD1222 COVID-19 vaccine. General study findings and limits: Spike-specific TCR breadth and depth rose after two AZD1222 doses. Reports indicate that nearly half of spike-specific TCRs are directed at unmutated variant regions. Females made up more of the donors, who were largely white British, and clonal diversity may have come out too low.

Repertoires were generated with immunoSEQ multiplex PCR, while TCRdb's copy carries only in-frame clones and drops some. The data hold around 140,000 clones, with 75% to 85% observed a single time. This sequence originates from an adult who received the MenACWY meningococcal vaccine as a control. The starting material was peripheral blood, obtained 28 days after the second dose of the MenACWY control vaccine.

The CDR3 sequence is CASSQPQTGSTEAFF. CDR3 bases: TGCGCCAGCAGCCAGCCTCAAACGGGCAGCACTGAAGCTTTCTTT. This chain joins TRBV4-1 and TRBJ1-1, with D uncertain. The CDR3 is 15 amino acids. The ends were cut back, 3 bases at V and 4 bases at J, with 15 bases in the middle. CDR1 and CDR2 (germline): MGHRA, YSYEKL.